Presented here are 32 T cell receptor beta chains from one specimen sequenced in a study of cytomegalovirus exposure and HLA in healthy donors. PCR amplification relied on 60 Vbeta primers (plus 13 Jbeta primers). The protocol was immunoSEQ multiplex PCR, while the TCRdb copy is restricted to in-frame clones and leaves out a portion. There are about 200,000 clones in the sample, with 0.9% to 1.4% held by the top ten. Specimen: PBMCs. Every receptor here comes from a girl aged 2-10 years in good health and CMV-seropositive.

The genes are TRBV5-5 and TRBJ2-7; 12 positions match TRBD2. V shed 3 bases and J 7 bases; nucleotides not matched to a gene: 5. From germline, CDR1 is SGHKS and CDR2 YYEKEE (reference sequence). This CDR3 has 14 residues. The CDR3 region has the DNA TGTGCCAGCAGCTGGACTAGCGGGGCGGGGGAGCAGTACTTC. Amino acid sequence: CASSWTSGAGEQYF. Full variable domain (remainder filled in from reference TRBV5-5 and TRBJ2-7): DAGVTQSPTHLIKTRGQQVTLRCSPISGHKSVSWYQQVLGQGPQFIFQYYEKEERGRGNFPDRFSARQFPNYSSELNVNALLLGDSALYLCASSWTSGAGEQYFGPGTRLTVT.

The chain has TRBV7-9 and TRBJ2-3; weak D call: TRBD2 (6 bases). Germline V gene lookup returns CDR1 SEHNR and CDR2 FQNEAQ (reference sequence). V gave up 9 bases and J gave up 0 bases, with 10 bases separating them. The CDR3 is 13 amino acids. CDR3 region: CARGGESTDTQYF. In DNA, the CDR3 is TGTGCCAGAGGAGGGGAGAGCACAGATACGCAGTATTTT.

The CDR3 here is CASSYGTGAGSYEQYF. CDR3 coding DNA: TGTGCCAGCAGTTACGGGACAGGGGCCGGATCCTACGAGCAGTACTTC. V is TRBV6-5 and J is TRBJ2-7; TRBD1 aligns across 10 bases. The CDR3 is made up of 16 amino acids. The ends lost 2 bases at V and 1 base at J; junction bases unmatched: 5. Germline CDR1 reads MNHEY; CDR2 reads SVGAGI.

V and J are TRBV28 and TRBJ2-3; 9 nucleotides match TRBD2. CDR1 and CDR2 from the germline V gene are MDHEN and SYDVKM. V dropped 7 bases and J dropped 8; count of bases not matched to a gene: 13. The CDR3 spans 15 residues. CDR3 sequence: CASNWGLAGTATQYF. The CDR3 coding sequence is TGTGCCAGCAACTGGGGTCTAGCGGGAACGGCTACGCAGTATTTT.

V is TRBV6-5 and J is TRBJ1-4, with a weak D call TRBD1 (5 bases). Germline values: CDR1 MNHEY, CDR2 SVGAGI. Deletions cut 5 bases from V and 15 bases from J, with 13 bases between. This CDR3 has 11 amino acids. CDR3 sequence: CASSDGPGVFF. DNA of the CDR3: TGTGCCAGCAGTGACGGCCCGGGGGTGTTTTTT.

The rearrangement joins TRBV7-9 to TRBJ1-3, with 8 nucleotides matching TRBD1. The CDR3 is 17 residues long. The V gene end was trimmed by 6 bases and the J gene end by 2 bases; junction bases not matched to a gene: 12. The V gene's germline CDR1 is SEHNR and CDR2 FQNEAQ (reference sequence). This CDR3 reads CASSYGQGTAAGNTIYF. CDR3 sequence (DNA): TGTGCCAGCAGTTACGGACAGGGAACGGCGGCTGGAAACACCATATATTTT. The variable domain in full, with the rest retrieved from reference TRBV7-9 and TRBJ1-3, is DTGVSQNPRHKITKRGQNVTFRCDPISEHNRLYWYRQTLGQGPEFLTYFQNEAQLEKSRLLSDRFSAERPKGSFSTLEIQRTEQGDSAMYLCASSYGQGTAAGNTIYFGEGSWLTVV.

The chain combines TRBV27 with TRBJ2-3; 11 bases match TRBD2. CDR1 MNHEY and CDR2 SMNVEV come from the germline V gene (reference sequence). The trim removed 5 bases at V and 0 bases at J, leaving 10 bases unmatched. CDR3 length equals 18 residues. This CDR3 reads CASSTVAGGPYSTDTQYF. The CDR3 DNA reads TGTGCCAGCAGTACTGTAGCGGGAGGGCCGTATAGCACAGATACGCAGTATTTT.

CDR3 sequence (DNA): TGTGCCAGCAGCCAACAGGGGGGCTTCCTTAATGGCTACACCTTC. Translating gives CASSQQGGFLNGYTF. This chain links TRBV14 with TRBJ1-2; 7 bases are shared with TRBD1. CDR1 SGHDN and CDR2 FVKESK come from the germline V gene. V gave up 2 bases and J gave up 6 bases; unmatched junction bases: 9. The CDR3 length is 15 residues.

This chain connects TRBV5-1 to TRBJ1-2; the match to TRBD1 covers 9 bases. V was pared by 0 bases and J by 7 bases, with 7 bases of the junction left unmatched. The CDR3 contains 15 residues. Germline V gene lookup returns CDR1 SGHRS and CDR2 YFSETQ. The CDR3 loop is CASSLAVDRGVGYTF. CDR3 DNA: TGCGCCAGCAGCTTGGCGGTGGACAGGGGAGTTGGCTACACCTTC.

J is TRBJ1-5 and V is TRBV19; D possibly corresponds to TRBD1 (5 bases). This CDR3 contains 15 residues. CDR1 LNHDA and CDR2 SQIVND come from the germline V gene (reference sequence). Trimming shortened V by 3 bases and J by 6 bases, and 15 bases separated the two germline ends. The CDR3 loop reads CASSIYGALGQPQHF. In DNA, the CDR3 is TGTGCCAGTAGTATTTATGGGGCGCTGGGTCAGCCCCAGCATTTT.

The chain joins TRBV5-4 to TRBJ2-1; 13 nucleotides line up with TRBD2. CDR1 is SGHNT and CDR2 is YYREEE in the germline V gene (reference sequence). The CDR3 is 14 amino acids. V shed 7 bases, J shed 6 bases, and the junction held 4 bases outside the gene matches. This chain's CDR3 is CASAGLAGANEQFF. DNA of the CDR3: TGTGCCAGCGCAGGACTAGCGGGAGCCAATGAGCAGTTCTTC.

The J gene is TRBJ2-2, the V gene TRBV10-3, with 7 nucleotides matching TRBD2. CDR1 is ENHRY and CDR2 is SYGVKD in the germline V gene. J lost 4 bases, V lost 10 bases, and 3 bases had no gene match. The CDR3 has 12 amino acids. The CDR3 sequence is CATGLTTGELFF. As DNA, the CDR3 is TGTGCCACGGGACTAACCACCGGGGAGCTGTTTTTT.

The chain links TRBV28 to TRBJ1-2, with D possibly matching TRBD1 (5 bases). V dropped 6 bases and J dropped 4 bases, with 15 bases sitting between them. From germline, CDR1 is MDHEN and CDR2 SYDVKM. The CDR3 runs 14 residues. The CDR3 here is CASRPLRGPYGYTF. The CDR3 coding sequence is TGTGCCAGCAGGCCCCTAAGGGGTCCCTATGGCTACACCTTC.

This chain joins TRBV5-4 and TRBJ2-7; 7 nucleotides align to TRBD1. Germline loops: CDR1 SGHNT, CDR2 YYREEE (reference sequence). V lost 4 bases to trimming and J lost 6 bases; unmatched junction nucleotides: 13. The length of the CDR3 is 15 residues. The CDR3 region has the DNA TGTGCCAGCAGCCGTACCTCGACAGGGTCCCGCGAGCAGTACTTC. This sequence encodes CASSRTSTGSREQYF.

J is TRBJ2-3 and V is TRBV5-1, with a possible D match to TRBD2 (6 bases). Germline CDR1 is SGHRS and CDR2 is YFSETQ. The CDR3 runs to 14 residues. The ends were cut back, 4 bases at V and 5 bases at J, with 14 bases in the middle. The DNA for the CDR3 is TGCGCCAGCAGCCCACCGGGAGTAAAAGATACGCAGTATTTT. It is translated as CASSPPGVKDTQYF.

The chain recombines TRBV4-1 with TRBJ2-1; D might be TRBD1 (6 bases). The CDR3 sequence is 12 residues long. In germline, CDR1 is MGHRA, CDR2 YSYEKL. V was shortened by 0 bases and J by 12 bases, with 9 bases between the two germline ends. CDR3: CASSQDTGMQFF. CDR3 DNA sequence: TGCGCCAGCAGCCAAGACACAGGGATGCAGTTCTTC.

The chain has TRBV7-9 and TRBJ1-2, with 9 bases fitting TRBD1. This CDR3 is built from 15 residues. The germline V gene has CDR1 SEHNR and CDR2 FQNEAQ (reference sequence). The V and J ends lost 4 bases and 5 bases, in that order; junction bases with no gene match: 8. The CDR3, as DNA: TGTGCCAGCAGCTCGCCGGACAGGGGTCGGTATGGCTACACCTTC. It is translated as CASSSPDRGRYGYTF.

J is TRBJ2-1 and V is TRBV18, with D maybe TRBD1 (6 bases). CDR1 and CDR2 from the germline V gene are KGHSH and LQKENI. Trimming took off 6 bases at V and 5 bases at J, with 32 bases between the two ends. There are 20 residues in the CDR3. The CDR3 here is CASSPNRMTGAAYEDNEQFF. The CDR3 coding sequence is TGTGCCAGCTCGCCAAACCGTATGACAGGCGCAGCTTACGAGGACAATGAGCAGTTCTTC.

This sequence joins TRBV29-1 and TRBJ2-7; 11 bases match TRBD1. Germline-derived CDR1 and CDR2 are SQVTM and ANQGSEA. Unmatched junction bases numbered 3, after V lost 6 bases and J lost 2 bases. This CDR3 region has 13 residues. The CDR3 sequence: CSVGQGGTYEQYF. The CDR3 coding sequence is TGCAGCGTGGGACAGGGGGGAACCTACGAGCAGTACTTC.

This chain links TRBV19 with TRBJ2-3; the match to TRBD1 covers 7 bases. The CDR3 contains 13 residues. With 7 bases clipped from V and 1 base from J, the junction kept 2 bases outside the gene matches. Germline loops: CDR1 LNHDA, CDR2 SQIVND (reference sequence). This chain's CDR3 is CASIDRGTDTQYF. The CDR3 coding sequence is TGTGCCAGTATCGACAGGGGCACAGATACGCAGTATTTT.

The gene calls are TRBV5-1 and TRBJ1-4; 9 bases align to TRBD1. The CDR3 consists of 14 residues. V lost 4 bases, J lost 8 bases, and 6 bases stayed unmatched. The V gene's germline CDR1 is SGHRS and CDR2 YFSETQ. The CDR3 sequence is CASSPGQGREKLFF. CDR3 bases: TGCGCCAGCAGCCCAGGACAGGGGAGGGAAAAACTGTTTTTT.

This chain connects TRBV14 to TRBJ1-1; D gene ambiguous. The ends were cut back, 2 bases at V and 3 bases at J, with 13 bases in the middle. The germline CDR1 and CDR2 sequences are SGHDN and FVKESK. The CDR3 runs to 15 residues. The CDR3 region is CASSQSFGGDTEAFF. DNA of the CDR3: TGTGCCAGCAGCCAATCATTCGGCGGCGACACTGAAGCTTTCTTT.

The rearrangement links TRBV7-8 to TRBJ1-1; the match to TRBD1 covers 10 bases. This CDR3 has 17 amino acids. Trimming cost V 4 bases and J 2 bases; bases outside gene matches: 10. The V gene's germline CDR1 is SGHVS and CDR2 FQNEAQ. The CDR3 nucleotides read TGTGCCAGCAGCTCAACCCCCGGGACAGGGGATAACACTGAAGCTTTCTTT. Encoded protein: CASSSTPGTGDNTEAFF.

The CDR3 reads CASSTRGNQPQHF. The CDR3 DNA follows: TGTGCCAGCTCGACACGGGGGAATCAGCCCCAGCATTTT. The V gene is TRBV6-5, the J gene TRBJ1-5; possible D gene TRBD1, 5 bases. The CDR3 extends over 13 amino acids. Between the trimmed V and J ends, which lost 8 bases and 4 bases, there was a span of 12 bases. The germline CDR1 and CDR2 sequences are MNHEY and SVGAGI.

In DNA, the CDR3 is TGTGCCAGCAGCTTAGCGGAAGGCAGGGCTTACGAGACCCAGTACTTC. This encodes CASSLAEGRAYETQYF. This chain links TRBV7-6 with TRBJ2-5; TRBD1 might be the D (5 bases). This CDR3 is 16 amino acids long. The V and J ends lost 0 bases and 5 bases respectively, with 16 bases between them. Germline CDR1 reads SGHVS; CDR2 reads FNYEAQ.

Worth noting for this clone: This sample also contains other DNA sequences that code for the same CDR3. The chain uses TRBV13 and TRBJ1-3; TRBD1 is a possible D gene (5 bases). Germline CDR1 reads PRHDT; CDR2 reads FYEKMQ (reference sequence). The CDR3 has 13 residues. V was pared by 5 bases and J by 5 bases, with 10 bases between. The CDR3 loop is CASSLRQRNTIYF. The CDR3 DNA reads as TGTGCCAGCAGCCTTAGACAGCGAAACACCATATATTTT.

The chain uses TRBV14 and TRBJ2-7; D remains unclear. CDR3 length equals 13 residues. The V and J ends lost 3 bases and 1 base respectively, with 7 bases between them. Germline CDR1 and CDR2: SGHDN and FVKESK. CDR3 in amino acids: CASSQSKSYEQYF. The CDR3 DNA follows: TGTGCCAGCAGCCAGTCCAAATCCTACGAGCAGTACTTC.

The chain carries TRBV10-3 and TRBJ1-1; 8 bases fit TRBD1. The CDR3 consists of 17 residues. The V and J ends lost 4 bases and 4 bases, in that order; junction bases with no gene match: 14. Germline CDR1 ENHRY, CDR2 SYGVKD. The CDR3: CAISANTGGGMGTEAFF. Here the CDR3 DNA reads TGTGCCATCAGTGCAAACACAGGGGGGGGAATGGGCACTGAAGCTTTCTTT.

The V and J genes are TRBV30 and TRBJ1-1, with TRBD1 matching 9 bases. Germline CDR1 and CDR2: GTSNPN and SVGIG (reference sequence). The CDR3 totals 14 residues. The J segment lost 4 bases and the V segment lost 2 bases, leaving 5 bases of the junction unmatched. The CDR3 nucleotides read TGTGCCTGGAGTACAGGGGGCAGGGGCACTGAAGCTTTCTTT. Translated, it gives CAWSTGGRGTEAFF.

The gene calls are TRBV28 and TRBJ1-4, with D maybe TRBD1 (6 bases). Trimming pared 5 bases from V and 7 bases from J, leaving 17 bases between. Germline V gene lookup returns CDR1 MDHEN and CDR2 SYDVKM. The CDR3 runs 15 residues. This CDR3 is CASSPGGPAGEKLFF. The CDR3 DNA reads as TGTGCCAGCAGTCCCGGGGGGCCCGCAGGTGAAAAACTGTTTTTT.

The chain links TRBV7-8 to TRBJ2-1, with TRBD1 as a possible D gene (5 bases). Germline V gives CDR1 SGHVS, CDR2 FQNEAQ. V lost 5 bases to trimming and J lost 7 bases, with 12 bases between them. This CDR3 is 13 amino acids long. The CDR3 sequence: CASSIGQGNEQFF. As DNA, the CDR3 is TGTGCCAGCAGCATCGGCCAGGGAAATGAGCAGTTCTTC. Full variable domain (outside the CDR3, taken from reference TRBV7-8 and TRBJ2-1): GAGVSQSPRYKVAKRGQDVALRCDPISGHVSLFWYQQALGQGPEFLTYFQNEAQLDKSGLPSDRFFAERPEGSVSTLKIQRTQQEDSAVYLCASSIGQGNEQFFGPGTRLTVL.

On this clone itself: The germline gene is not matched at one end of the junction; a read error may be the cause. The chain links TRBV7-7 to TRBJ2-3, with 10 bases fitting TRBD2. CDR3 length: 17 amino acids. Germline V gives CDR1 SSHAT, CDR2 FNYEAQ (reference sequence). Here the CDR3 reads CASSFGLAVRTTDTQYF. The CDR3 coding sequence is TGTGCTAGCAGCTTCGGACTAGCGGTTCGAACCACAGATACGCAGTATTTT.